This T cell receptor (beta chain) was identified during a study of type 1 regulatory T cells. CDR3 length: 13 residues. CDR1 is SGHRS and CDR2 is YFSETQ in the germline V gene. The ends were cut back, 2 bases at V and 7 bases at J, with 12 bases in the middle. Regarding this clonotype: Antigen specificity is unknown.

Using its own MiXCR run on the reads, TCRdb lists one record per CDR3 protein. The sample lists about 62,000 distinct CDR3 sequences; roughly two thirds were seen once. The receptor was derived from a human donor in good health. The chain is built from TRBV5-1 and TRBJ1-1, with D possibly being TRBD1 (6 bases). Specimen: cultured non-Tr1 T cells, either the whole culture or a sorted T cell fraction (not recorded which). The chain's CDR3 is CASSFFRGNEAFF. CDR3 DNA: TGCGCCAGCAGCTTTTTTAGGGGGAATGAAGCTTTCTTT. Using reference TRBV5-1 and TRBJ1-1 for the parts outside the CDR3, the full variable domain is KAGVTQTPRYLIKTRGQQVTLSCSPISGHRSVSWYQQTPGQGLQFLFEYFSETQRNKGNFPGRFSGRQFSNSRSEMNVSTLELGDSALYLCASSFFRGNEAFFGQGTRLTVV.